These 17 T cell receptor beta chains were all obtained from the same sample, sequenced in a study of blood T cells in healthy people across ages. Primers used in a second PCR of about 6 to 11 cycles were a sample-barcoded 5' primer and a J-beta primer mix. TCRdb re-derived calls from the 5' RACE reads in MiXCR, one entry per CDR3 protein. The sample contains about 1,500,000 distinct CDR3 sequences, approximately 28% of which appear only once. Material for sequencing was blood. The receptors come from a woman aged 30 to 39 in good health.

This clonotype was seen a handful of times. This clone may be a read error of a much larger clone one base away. CDR3 amino acids: CSVDTGGSYEQFF. CDR3 sequence (DNA): TGCAGCGTTGATACAGGGGGCTCCTACGAGCAGTTCTTC. This chain links TRBV29-1 with TRBJ2-7; 9 bases line up with TRBD1. The DNA end is a closer match to TRBJ2-1, so the J assignment may be wrong. The germline CDR1 and CDR2 sequences are SQVTM and ANQGSEA. The CDR3 spans 13 residues.

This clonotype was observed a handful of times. The CDR3 DNA reads TGCAGTGCTAGAGAGGGGGGGGATCGCTACACCTTC. Its translation: CSAREGGDRYTF. The V and J genes are TRBV20-1 and TRBJ1-2; tentative D call: TRBD1 (5 bases). The CDR3 has 12 amino acids. Germline V gives CDR1 DFQATT, CDR2 SNEGSKA (reference sequence). Trimming cost V 0 bases and J 9 bases, with 11 bases left between them.

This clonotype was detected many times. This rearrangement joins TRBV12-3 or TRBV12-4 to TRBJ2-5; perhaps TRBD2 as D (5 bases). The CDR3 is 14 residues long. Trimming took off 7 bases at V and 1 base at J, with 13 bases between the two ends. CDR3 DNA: TGTGCCAGCACTCCGAGAGGGTTCCAAGAGACCCAGTACTTC. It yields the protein CASTPRGFQETQYF.

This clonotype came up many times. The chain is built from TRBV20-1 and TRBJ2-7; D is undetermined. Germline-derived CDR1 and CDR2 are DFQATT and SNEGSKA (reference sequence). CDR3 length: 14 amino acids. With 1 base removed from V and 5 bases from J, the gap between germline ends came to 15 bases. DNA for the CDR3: TGCAGTGCTAGAGTGCCCCTTACCCACCACGAGCAGTACTTC. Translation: CSARVPLTHHEQYF.

The CDR3, as DNA: TGTGCCAGCACCCCGGGGCTCCGCCAAGAGACCCAGTACTTC. Amino acid sequence: CASTPGLRQETQYF. This chain connects TRBV12-3 or TRBV12-4 to TRBJ2-5; D may correspond to TRBD1 or TRBD2 (5 bases each). CDR3 size: 14 residues. With 7 bases removed from V and 1 base from J, the gap between germline ends came to 13 bases.

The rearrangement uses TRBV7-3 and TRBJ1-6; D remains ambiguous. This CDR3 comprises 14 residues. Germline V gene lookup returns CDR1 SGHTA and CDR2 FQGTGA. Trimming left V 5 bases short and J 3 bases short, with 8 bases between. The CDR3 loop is CASSMGYYNSPLHF. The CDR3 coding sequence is TGTGCCAGCAGCATGGGCTACTATAATTCACCCCTCCACTTT.

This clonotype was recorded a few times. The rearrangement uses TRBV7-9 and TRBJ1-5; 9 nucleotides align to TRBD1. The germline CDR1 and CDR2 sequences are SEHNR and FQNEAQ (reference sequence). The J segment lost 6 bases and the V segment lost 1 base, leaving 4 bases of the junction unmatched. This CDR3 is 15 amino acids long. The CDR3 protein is CASSLDGTGLQPQHF. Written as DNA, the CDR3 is TGTGCCAGCAGCTTAGACGGGACAGGGCTTCAGCCCCAGCATTTT.

CDR3: CASSEGSGGAFF. In DNA, the CDR3 is TGTGCCAGCAGTGAAGGGTCAGGGGGAGCTTTCTTT. J is TRBJ1-1 and V is TRBV2; TRBD1 matches 7 bases. This CDR3 has 12 residues. V trimming: 1 base; J trimming: 10 bases; junction bases outside the gene matches: 3. Germline V gives CDR1 SNHLY, CDR2 FYNNEI.

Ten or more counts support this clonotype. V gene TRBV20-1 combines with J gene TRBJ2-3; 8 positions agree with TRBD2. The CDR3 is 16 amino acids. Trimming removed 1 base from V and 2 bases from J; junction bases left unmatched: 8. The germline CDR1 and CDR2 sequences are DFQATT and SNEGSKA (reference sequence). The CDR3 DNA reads TGCAGTGCTAGAGGGGGTACTAGCGGATACACAGATACGCAGTATTTT. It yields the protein CSARGGTSGYTDTQYF.

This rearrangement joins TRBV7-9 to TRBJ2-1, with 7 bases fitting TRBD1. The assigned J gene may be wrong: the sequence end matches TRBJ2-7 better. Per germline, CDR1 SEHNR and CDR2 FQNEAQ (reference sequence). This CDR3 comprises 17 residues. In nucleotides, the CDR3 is TGTGCCAGCAGCTTCAGTAAGACAGGGAGCTCCTACAATGAGCAGTACTTC. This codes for CASSFSKTGSSYNEQYF.

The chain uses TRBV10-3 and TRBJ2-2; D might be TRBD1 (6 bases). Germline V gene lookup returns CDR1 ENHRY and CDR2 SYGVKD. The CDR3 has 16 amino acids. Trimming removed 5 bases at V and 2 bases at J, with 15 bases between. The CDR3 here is CAISPTRTDNTGELFF. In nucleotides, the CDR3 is TGTGCCATCAGTCCTACCCGGACAGACAACACCGGGGAGCTGTTTTTT.

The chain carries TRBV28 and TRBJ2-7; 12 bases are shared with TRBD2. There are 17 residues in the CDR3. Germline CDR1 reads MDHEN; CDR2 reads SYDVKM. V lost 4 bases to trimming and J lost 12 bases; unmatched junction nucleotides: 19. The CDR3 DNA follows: TGTGCCAGCAGTTCCACCTTTCTAGCGGGAGGGGAAGAGACCCGGTACTTC. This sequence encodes CASSSTFLAGGEETRYF.

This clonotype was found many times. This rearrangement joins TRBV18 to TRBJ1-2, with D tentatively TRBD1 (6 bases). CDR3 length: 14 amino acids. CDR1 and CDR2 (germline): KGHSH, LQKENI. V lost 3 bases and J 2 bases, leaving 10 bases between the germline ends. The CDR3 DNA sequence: TGTGCCAGCTCACCTACGACAGGCAACTATGGCTACACCTTC. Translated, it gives CASSPTTGNYGYTF.

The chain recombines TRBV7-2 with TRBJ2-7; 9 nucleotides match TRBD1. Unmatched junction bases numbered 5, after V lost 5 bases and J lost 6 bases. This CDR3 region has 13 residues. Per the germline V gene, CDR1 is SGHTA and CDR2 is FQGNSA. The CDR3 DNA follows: TGTGCCAGCAGCCCCTGGACAGGGGCCGAGCAGTACTTC. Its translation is CASSPWTGAEQYF. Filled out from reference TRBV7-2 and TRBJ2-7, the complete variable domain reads GAGVSQSPSNKVTEKGKDVELRCDPISGHTALYWYRQSLGQGLEFLIYFQGNSAPDKSGLPSDRFSAERTGGSVSTLTIQRTQQEDSAVYLCASSPWTGAEQYFGPGTRLTVT.

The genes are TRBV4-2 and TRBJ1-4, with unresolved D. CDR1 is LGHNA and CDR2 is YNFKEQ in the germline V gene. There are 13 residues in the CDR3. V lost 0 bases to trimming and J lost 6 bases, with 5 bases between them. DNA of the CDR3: TGTGCCAGCAGCCAAGAGGGCCATGAAAAACTGTTTTTT. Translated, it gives CASSQEGHEKLFF.

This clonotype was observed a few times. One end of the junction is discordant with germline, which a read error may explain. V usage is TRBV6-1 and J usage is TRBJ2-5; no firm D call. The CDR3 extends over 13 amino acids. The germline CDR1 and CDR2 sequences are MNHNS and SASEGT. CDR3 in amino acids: CATSMDFQEIQYF. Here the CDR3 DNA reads TGTGCCACGAGCATGGATTTCCAAGAGATCCAGTACTTC.

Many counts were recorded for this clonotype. CDR3 nucleotide sequence: TGCAGTGCTAGAGTAGCGGGAGGATCGAACGAGCAGTACTTC. Protein: CSARVAGGSNEQYF. The genes are TRBV20-1 and TRBJ2-7, with TRBD2 identical over 10 bases. Germline-derived CDR1 and CDR2 are DFQATT and SNEGSKA (reference sequence). CDR3 length equals 14 residues. With V trimmed by 1 base and J by 5 bases, 5 bases remained unmatched.